The T cell receptor (beta chain) described here comes from a study of chemoradiotherapy in HPV16-positive cancers. Whole-study context: Candidate HPV-specific clones and shared TCR motifs came from a couple of HPV16-positive patients.

Sequencing was performed with immunoSEQ multiplex PCR; in TCRdb, only in-frame clones are kept and a portion is missing. The sample contains around 20,000 clones, roughly 90% of which appear only once. The receptor's source is a human donor with HPV-associated anogenital cancer. Sequences were derived from blood, sampled from a patient who underwent chemoradiotherapy.

CDR3 in DNA: TGTGCCAGCAGCGTGGGACAGGTCTATAATTCACCCCTCCACTTT. Residues: CASSVGQVYNSPLHF. The chain uses TRBV11-2 and TRBJ1-6, with 8 bases matching TRBD1. Unmatched junction bases numbered 3, after V lost 5 bases and J lost 3 bases. The CDR3 loop spans 15 amino acids. The germline V gene has CDR1 SGHAT and CDR2 FQNNGV.